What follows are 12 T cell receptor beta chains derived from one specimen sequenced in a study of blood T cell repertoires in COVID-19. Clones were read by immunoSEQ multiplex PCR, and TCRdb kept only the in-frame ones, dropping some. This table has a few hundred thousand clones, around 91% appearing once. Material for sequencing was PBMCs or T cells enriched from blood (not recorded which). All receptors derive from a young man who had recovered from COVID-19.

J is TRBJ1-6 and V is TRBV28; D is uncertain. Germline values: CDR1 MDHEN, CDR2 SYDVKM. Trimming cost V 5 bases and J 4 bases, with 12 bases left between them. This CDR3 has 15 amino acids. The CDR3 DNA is TGTGCCAGCAGTCCTTTTGACTCTTATAATTCACCCCTCCACTTT. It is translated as CASSPFDSYNSPLHF.

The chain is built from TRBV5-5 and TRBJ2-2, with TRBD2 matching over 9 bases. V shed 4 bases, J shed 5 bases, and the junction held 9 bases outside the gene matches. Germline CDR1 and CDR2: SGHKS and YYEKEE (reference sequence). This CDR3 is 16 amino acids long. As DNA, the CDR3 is TGTGCCAGCAGCGTCGGACTAGCGCTGGGGACCGGGGAGCTGTTTTTT. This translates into CASSVGLALGTGELFF.

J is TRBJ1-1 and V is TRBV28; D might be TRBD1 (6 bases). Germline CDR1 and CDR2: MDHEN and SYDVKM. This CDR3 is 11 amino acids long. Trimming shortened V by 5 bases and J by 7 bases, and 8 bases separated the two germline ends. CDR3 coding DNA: TGTGCCAGCAGTACAGGGCATGAAGCTTTCTTT. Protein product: CASSTGHEAFF.

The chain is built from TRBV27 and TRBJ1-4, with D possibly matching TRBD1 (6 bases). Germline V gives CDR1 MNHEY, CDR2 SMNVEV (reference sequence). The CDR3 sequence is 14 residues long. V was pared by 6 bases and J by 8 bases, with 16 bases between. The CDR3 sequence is CASRADRTWEKLFF. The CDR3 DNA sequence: TGTGCCAGCAGAGCGGACAGAACCTGGGAAAAACTGTTTTTT.

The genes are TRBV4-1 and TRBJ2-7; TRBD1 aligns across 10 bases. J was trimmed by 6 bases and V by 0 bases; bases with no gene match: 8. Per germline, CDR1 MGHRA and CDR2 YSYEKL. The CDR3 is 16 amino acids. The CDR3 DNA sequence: TGCGCCAGCAGCCAAGAACGGGACAGGGGAATTGGCGAGCAGTACTTC. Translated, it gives CASSQERDRGIGEQYF.

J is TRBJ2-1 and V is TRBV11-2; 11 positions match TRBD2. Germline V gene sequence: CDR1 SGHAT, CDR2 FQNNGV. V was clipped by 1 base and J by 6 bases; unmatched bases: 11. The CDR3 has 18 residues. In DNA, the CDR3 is TGTGCCAGCAGCTTAGTCCCGGGGACTAGCGGAACTCTCAATGAGCAGTTCTTC. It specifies CASSLVPGTSGTLNEQFF.

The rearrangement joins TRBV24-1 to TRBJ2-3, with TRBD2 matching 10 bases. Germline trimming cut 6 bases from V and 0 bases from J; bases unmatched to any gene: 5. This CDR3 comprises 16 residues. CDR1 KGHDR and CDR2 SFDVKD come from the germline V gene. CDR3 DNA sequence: TGTGCCACCAGTTCCCCTAGCGGGGGAAGCACAGATACGCAGTATTTT. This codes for CATSSPSGGSTDTQYF.

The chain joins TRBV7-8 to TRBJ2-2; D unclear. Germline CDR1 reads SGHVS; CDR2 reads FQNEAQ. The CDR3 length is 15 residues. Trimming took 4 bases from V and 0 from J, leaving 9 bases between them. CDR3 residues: CASSSSDANTGELFF. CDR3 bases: TGTGCCAGCAGCTCCAGCGACGCGAACACCGGGGAGCTGTTTTTT.

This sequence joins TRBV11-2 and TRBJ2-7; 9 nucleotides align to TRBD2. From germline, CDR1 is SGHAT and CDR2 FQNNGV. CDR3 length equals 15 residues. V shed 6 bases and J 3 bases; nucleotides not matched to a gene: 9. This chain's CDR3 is CASSLSGGTFYEQYF. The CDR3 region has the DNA TGTGCCAGCAGTTTAAGCGGGGGGACCTTCTACGAGCAGTACTTC. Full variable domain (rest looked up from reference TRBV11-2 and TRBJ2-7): EAGVAQSPRYKIIEKRQSVAFWCNPISGHATLYWYQQILGQGPKLLIQFQNNGVVDDSQLPKDRFSAERLKGVDSTLKIQPAKLEDSAVYLCASSLSGGTFYEQYFGPGTRLTVT.

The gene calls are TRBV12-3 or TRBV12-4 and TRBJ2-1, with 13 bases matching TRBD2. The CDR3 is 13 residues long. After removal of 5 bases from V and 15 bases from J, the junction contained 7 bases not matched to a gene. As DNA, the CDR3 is TGTGCCAGCAGTCTCGGGACTAGCGGGATTCTGTTCTTC. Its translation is CASSLGTSGILFF.

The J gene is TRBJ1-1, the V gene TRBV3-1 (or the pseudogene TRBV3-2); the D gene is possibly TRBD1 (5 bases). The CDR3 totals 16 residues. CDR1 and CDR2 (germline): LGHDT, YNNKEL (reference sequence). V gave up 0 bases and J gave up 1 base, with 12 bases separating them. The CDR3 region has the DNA TGTGCCAGCAGCCAAGATTTCGGGGGACGGAACACTGAAGCTTTCTTT. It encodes CASSQDFGGRNTEAFF.

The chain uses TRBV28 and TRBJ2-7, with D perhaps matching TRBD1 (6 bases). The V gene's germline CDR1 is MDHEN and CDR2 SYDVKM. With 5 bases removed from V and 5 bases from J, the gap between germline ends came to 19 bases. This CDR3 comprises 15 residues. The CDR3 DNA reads TGTGCCAGCAGTCATTACCGAGGAACAGGGAACGAGCAGTACTTC. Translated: CASSHYRGTGNEQYF. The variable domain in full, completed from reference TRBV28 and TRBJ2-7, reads DVKVTQSSRYLVKRTGEKVFLECVQDMDHENMFWYRQDPGLGLRLIYFSYDVKMKEKGDIPEGYSVSREKKERFSLILESASTNQTSMYLCASSHYRGTGNEQYFGPGTRLTVT.